This T cell receptor beta chain was sequenced in a study of T-cell reconstitution after alpha-beta-depleted transplantation in children. Study-wide points: Surviving thymic progenitors and recipient T cells were the source of high TCRbeta diversity at day 60 in some patients. A year post-transplant, T-cell counts and diversity derived mostly from newly produced T cells. The study reportedly traced alpha-beta T cells about two months after transplant to several hundred expanded graft clones.

As for this clonotype: Its antigen remains unidentified.

The library targeted TCRbeta and was prepared with unique molecular identifiers. Via MiXCR, TCRdb re-called the PCR reads, giving one row per CDR3 protein. Of roughly 82,000 distinct CDR3 sequences listed, less than 15% were seen once; the top ten hold 27%. The germline gives CDR1 DFQATT, CDR2 SNEGSKA (reference sequence). The length of the CDR3 is 13 residues. V was shortened by 6 bases and J by 12 bases, with 21 bases between the two germline ends. V is TRBV20-1 and J is TRBJ2-1; D unresolved. The material was PBMCs, mostly from graft donor cells, obtained 180 days after TCRalphabeta/CD19-depleted stem cell transplant. The receptor was derived from a male patient aged 2-15 years who had a stem cell transplant for acute lymphoblastic leukemia, so the T cells may come from the graft donor. Here the CDR3 reads CSAPGTPFEWQFF. In DNA form, the CDR3 reads TGCAGTGCCCCCGGAACCCCTTTTGAATGGCAGTTCTTC.